This TCR beta chain was profiled in a study of shared clonotypes between healthy human individuals. HIV-negative, healthy adults without recent acute infections or vaccinations were the donors. Study-wide results and caveats: Sequencing depth was predicted to influence how clonotypes are shared among donors.

Regarding this clone: Its antigen is currently unknown.

Researchers ran the assay at a deep level. Libraries were prepared by immunoSEQ multiplex PCR; TCRdb keeps only in-frame clonotypes and omits some of them. This sample has roughly 500,000 clones, with over 70% found just once. Sequencing input: PBMCs. The receptor was derived from a woman aged 40 to 50 in good health. Some clones in this sample may be carry-over from other donors' samples.

The chain's CDR3 is CASSTRQGAGQPQHF. The CDR3 nucleotides are TGTGCCAGCAGCACTCGACAGGGGGCAGGGCAGCCCCAGCATTTT. This chain uses TRBV7-2 with TRBJ1-5, with 10 bases that match TRBD1. Germline assignment: CDR1 SGHTA and CDR2 FQGNSA. V gave up 5 bases and J gave up 7 bases; unmatched junction bases: 8. The CDR3 loop spans 15 amino acids.